Below, 8 T cell receptor beta chains from the same sample are listed, as sequenced in a study of cytomegalovirus exposure and HLA in healthy donors. Sequencing was performed with immunoSEQ multiplex PCR; in TCRdb, only in-frame clones are kept and a portion is missing. This table has tens of thousands of clones, about 85% appearing once. Specimen: PBMCs. The receptors were sampled from a man aged 25-45 years in good health and CMV-seronegative.

The rearrangement uses TRBV5-1 and TRBJ1-2, with a weak D call TRBD1 (5 bases). This CDR3 has 15 residues. Germline-derived CDR1 and CDR2 are SGHRS and YFSETQ. The ends were cut back, 0 bases at V and 2 bases at J, with 11 bases in the middle. CDR3 protein: CASSLAGGLNYGYTF. The CDR3 coding sequence is TGCGCCAGCAGCTTGGCCGGGGGATTAAACTATGGCTACACCTTC.

The chain carries TRBV28 and TRBJ2-1; 8 bases agree with TRBD1. V was clipped by 4 bases and J by 4 bases; unmatched bases: 15. Germline V gene data show CDR1 as MDHEN and CDR2 as SYDVKM. This CDR3 comprises 18 residues. Here the CDR3 DNA reads TGTGCCAGCAGTTACATCACGTTCAGGGGGCGCAAATACAATGAGCAGTTCTTC. As protein: CASSYITFRGRKYNEQFF.

The V and J genes are TRBV27 and TRBJ1-4, with D possibly matching TRBD1 (6 bases). Germline V gene data show CDR1 as MNHEY and CDR2 as SMNVEV (reference sequence). The CDR3 covers 14 residues. Between the trimmed V and J ends, which lost 5 bases and 8 bases, there was a span of 15 bases. This CDR3 reads CASSANRVVEKLFF. CDR3 in DNA: TGTGCCAGCAGTGCGAACAGGGTTGTAGAAAAACTGTTTTTT. The whole variable domain, filled in from reference TRBV27 and TRBJ1-4, reads EAQVTQNPRYLITVTGKKLTVTCSQNMNHEYMSWYRQDPGLGLRQIYYSMNVEVTDKGDVPEGYKVSRKEKRNFPLILESPSPNQTSLYFCASSANRVVEKLFFGSGTQLSVL.

The V and J genes are TRBV5-1 and TRBJ2-3; D remains unclear. Trimming stripped 0 bases from V and 6 bases from J, with 5 bases between. There are 12 residues in the CDR3. Germline-derived CDR1 and CDR2 are SGHRS and YFSETQ. The CDR3 bases are TGCGCCAGCAGCTTGGGCGTGGATACGCAGTATTTT. Amino acids: CASSLGVDTQYF. Full variable domain (missing parts from reference TRBV5-1 and TRBJ2-3): KAGVTQTPRYLIKTRGQQVTLSCSPISGHRSVSWYQQTPGQGLQFLFEYFSETQRNKGNFPGRFSGRQFSNSRSEMNVSTLELGDSALYLCASSLGVDTQYFGPGTRLTVL.

This chain joins TRBV18 and TRBJ2-5; D perhaps matches TRBD2 (5 bases). CDR3 size: 13 residues. The V end was cut by 4 bases, the J end by 5 bases, with 11 bases between. Germline V gives CDR1 KGHSH, CDR2 LQKENI. CDR3 bases: TGTGCCAGCTCACGGGCATCGGGGGAGACCCAGTACTTC. Amino acid sequence: CASSRASGETQYF.

This chain joins TRBV29-1 and TRBJ2-5; D might be TRBD2 (6 bases). CDR3 length: 14 amino acids. In germline, CDR1 is SQVTM, CDR2 ANQGSEA. Trimming stripped 7 bases from V and 2 bases from J, with 17 bases between. CDR3 amino acids: CSARGKAGQETQYF. The CDR3 DNA reads as TGCAGCGCTCGCGGGAAGGCAGGGCAAGAGACCCAGTACTTC.

CDR3 residues: CASSPQEDYGYTF. DNA for the CDR3: TGTGCCAGCAGCCCCCAAGAGGACTATGGCTACACCTTC. The chain joins TRBV11-2 to TRBJ1-2; D gene unclear. Trimming took 5 bases from V and 3 from J, leaving 10 bases between them. Germline CDR1 is SGHAT and CDR2 is FQNNGV. This CDR3 has 13 residues.

The chain employs TRBV19 and TRBJ2-5; 9 bases agree with TRBD1. CDR1 and CDR2 (germline): LNHDA, SQIVND (reference sequence). Unmatched junction bases numbered 6, after V lost 3 bases and J lost 7 bases. The CDR3 is 14 residues long. CDR3 bases: TGTGCCAGTAGTATCGACAGGGGGGGAGGGACCCAGTACTTC. Amino acids: CASSIDRGGGTQYF.